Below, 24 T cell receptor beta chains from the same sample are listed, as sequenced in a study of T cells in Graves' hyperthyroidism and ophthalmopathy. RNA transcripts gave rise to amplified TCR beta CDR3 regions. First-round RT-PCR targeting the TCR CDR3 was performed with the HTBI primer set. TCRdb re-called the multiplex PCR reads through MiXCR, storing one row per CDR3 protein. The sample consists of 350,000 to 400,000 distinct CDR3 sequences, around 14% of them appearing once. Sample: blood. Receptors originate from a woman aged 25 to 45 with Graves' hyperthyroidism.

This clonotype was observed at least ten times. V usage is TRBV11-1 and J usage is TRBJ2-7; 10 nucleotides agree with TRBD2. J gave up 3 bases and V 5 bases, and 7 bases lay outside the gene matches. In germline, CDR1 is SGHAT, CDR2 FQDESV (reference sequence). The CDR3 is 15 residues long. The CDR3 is CASSPQAGGLYEQYF. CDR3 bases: TGTGCCAGCAGCCCCCAAGCGGGAGGGCTCTACGAGCAGTACTTC.

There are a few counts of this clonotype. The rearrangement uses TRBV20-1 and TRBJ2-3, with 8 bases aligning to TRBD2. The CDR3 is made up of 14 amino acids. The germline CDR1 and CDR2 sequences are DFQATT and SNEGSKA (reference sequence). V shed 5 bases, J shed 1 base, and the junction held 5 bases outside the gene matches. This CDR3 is CSAPYSGGTDTQYF. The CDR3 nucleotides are TGCAGTGCTCCATATAGCGGGGGCACAGATACGCAGTATTTT.

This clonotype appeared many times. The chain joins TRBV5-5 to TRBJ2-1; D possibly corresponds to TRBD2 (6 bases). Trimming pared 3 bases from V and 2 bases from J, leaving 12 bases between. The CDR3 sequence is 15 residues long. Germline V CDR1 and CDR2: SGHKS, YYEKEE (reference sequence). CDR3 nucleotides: TGTGCCAGCAGCTACTCTCGGGAGACCTACAATGAGCAGTTCTTC. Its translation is CASSYSRETYNEQFF.

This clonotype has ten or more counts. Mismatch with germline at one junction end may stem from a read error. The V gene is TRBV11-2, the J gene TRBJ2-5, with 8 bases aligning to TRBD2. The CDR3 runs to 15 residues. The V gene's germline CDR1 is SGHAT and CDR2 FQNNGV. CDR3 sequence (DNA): TGTGCCAGCAGCGTAGACGGGAGGGGTCGAGAGACCCAGTACTTC. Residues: CASSVDGRGRETQYF.

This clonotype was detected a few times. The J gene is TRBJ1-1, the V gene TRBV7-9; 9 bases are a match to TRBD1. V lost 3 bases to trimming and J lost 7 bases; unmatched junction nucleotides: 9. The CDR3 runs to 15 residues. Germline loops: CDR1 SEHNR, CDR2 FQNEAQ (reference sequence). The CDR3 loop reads CASSFSGQGSGEAFF. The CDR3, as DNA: TGTGCCAGCAGCTTCTCGGGACAGGGATCAGGTGAAGCTTTCTTT. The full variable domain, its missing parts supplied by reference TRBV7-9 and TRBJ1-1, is DTGVSQNPRHKITKRGQNVTFRCDPISEHNRLYWYRQTLGQGPEFLTYFQNEAQLEKSRLLSDRFSAERPKGSFSTLEIQRTEQGDSAMYLCASSFSGQGSGEAFFGQGTRLTVV.

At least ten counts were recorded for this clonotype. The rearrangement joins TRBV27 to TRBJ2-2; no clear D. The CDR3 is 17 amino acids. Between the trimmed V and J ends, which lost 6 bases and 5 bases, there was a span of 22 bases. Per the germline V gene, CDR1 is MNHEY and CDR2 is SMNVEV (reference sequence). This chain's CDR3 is CASSIDPGVSGTGELFF. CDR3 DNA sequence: TGTGCCAGCAGCATTGACCCGGGTGTGAGTGGGACCGGGGAGCTGTTTTTT.

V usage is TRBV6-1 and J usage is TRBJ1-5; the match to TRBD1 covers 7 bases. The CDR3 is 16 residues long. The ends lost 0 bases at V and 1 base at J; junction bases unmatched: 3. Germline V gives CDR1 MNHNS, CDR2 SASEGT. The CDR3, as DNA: TGTGCCAGCAGTGAAGCGTGGGACAGAAGCAATCAGCCCCAGCATTTT. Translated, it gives CASSEAWDRSNQPQHF.

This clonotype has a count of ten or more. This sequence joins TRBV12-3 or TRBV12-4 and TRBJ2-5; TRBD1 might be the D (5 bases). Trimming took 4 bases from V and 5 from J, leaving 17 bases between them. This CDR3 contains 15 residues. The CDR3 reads CASSSWTNSDETQYF. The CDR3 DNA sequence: TGTGCCAGCAGTTCCTGGACAAACTCGGATGAGACCCAGTACTTC.

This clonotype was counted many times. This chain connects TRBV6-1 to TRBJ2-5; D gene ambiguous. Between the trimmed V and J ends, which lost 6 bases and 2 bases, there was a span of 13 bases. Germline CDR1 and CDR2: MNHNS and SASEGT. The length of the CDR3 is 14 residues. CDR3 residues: CASSPDGPQETQYF. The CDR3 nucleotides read TGTGCCAGCAGCCCCGACGGACCACAAGAGACCCAGTACTTC.

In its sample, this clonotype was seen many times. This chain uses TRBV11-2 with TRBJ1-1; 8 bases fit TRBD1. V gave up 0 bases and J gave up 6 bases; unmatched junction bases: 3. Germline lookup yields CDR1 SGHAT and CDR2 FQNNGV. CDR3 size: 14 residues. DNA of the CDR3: TGTGCCAGCAGCTTAGACAGGGGGCATCCTGAAGCTTTCTTT. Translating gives CASSLDRGHPEAFF.

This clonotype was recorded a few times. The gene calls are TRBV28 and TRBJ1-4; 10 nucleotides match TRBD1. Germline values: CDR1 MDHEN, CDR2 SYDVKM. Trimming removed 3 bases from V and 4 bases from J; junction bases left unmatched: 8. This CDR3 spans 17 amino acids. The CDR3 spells CASSFLLGQGINEKLFF. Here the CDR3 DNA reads TGTGCCAGCAGTTTCCTGCTGGGACAGGGGATTAATGAAAAACTGTTTTTT.

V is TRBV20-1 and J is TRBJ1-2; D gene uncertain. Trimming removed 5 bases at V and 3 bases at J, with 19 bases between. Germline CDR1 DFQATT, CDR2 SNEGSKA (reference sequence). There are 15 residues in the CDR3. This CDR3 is CSAPLHRRRDYGYTF. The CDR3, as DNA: TGCAGTGCTCCCCTGCACCGGAGGCGAGACTATGGCTACACCTTC.

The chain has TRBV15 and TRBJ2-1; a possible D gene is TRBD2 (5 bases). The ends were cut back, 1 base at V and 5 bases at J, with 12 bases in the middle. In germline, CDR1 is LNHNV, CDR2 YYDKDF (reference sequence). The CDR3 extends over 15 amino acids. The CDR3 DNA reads TGTGCCACCAGCAGAGTCCGCCCCGGGGACAATGAGCAGTTCTTC. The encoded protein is CATSRVRPGDNEQFF.

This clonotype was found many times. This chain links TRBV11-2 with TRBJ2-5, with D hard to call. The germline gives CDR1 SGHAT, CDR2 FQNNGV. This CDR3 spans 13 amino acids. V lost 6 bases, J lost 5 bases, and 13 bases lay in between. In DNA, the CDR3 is TGTGCCAGCAGTCGCGCGGCGTCGGAGACCCAGTACTTC. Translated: CASSRAASETQYF.

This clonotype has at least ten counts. The CDR3 coding sequence is TGTGCCAGCAGCTTTTATAGACAGGGATATACTGAAGCTTTCTTT. It translates to CASSFYRQGYTEAFF. The J gene is TRBJ1-1, the V gene TRBV7-2, with 7 bases aligning to TRBD1. The germline V gene encodes CDR1 SGHTA and CDR2 FQGNSA. The V segment lost 3 bases and the J segment 5 bases; nucleotides outside the gene matches: 9. The CDR3 covers 15 residues.

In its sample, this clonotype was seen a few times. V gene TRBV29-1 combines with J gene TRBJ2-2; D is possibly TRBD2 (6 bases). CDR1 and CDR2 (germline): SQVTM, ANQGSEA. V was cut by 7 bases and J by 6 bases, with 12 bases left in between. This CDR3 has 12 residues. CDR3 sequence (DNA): TGCAGCGGGGGTGGCGGGGCCGGGGAGCTGTTTTTT. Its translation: CSGGGGAGELFF.

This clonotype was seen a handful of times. CDR3 sequence (DNA): TGTGCCAGCAGCTCCCCCGGCACCGGGGAGCTGTTTTTT. It encodes CASSSPGTGELFF. This chain links TRBV5-6 with TRBJ2-2; no firm D call. The CDR3 contains 13 residues. Trimming pared 3 bases from V and 4 bases from J, leaving 7 bases between. Germline values: CDR1 SGHDT, CDR2 YYEEEE.

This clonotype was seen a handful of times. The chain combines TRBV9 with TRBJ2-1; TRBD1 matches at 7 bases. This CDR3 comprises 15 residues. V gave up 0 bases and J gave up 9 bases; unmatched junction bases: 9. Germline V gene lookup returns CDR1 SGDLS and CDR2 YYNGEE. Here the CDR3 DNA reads TGTGCCAGCAGCGTAGCAGGGACAGAGGTCATTGAGCAGTTCTTC. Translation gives CASSVAGTEVIEQFF.

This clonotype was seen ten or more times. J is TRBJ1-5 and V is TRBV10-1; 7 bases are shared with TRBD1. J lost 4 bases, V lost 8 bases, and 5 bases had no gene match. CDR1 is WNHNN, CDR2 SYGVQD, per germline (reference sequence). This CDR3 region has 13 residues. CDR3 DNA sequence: TGCGCCAGCGGGACAGAGAGAAATCAGCCCCAGCATTTT. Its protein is CASGTERNQPQHF.

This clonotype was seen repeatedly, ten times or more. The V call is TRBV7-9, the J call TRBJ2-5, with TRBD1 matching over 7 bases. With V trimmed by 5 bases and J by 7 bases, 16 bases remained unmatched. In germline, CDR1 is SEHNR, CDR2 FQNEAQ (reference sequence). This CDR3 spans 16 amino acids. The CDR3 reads CASSVRKGAMEVTQYF. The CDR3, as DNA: TGTGCCAGCAGCGTTCGGAAGGGGGCGATGGAAGTGACCCAGTACTTC.

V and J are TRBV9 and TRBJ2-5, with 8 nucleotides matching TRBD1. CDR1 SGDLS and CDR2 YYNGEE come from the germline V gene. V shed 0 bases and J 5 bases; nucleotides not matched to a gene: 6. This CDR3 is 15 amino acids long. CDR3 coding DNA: TGTGCCAGCAGCGTAGGTTCAGGGGGCGGTGAGACCCAGTACTTC. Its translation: CASSVGSGGGETQYF.

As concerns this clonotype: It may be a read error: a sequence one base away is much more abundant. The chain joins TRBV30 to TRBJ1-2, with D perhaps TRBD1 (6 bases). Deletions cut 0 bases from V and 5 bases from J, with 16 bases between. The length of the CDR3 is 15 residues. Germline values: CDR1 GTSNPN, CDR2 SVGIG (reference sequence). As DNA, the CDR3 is TGTGCCTGGAGTGTAAGTTCAGGGGATGGTTATGGCTACACCTTC. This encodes CAWSVSSGDGYGYTF.

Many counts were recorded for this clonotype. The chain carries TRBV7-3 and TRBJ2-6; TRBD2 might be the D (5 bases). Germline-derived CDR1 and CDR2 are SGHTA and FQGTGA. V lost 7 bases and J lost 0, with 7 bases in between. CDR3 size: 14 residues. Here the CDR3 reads CASKTSSGANVLTF. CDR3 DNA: TGTGCCAGCAAAACTAGCTCTGGGGCCAACGTCCTGACTTTC.

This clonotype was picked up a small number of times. The CDR3 coding sequence is TGTGCCAGCAGCCGGACCGGGACAGGGAAGAACAATCAGCCCCAGCATTTT. Translating it yields CASSRTGTGKNNQPQHF. The chain employs TRBV4-2 and TRBJ1-5, with 9 bases that match TRBD1. The CDR3 covers 17 residues. CDR1 and CDR2 from the germline V gene are LGHNA and YNFKEQ. The V and J ends lost 4 bases and 3 bases, in that order; junction bases with no gene match: 10.